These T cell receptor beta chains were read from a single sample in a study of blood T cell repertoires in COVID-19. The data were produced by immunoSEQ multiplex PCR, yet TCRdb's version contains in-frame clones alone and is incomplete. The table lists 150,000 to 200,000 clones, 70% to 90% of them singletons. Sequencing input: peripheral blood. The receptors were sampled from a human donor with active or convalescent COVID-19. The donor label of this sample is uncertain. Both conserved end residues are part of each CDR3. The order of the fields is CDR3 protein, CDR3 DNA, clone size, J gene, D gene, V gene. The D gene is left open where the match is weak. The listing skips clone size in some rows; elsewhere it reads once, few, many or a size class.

CDR3 protein: CASSPYEYEQYF
CDR3 DNA: TGTGCCAGCTCACCGTACGAGTACGAGCAGTACTTC
clone size: NA
J gene: TRBJ2-7
D gene: NA
V gene: TRBV18

CDR3 protein: CASSLGGGQGWADTQYF
CDR3 DNA: TGTGCCAGTAGTCTCGGGGGCGGACAGGGATGGGCAGATACGCAGTATTTT
clone size: NA
J gene: TRBJ2-3
D gene: TRBD1
V gene: TRBV19

CDR3 protein: CASSSPQGSYTEAFF
CDR3 DNA: TGTGCCAGCAGCTCCCCACAGGGATCCTACACTGAAGCTTTCTTT
clone size: NA
J gene: TRBJ1-1
D gene: NA
V gene: TRBV28

CDR3 protein: CAWSVMGRTNEKLFF
CDR3 DNA: TGTGCCTGGAGTGTAATGGGCAGGACTAATGAAAAACTGTTTTTT
clone size: NA
J gene: TRBJ1-4
D gene: NA
V gene: TRBV30

CDR3 protein: CASSAQTGYEPYF
CDR3 DNA: TGTGCCAGCAGCGCCCAGACAGGTTACGAACCGTATTTT
clone size: NA
J gene: TRBJ2-3
D gene: NA
V gene: TRBV11-2

CDR3 protein: CASSGTGGEPYNEQFF
CDR3 DNA: TGTGCCAGCAGCGGGACCGGGGGGGAACCCTACAATGAGCAGTTCTTC
clone size: NA
J gene: TRBJ2-1
D gene: TRBD2
V gene: TRBV7-3

CDR3 protein: CASASSPHEQYF
CDR3 DNA: TGTGCCAGTGCAAGCTCCCCTCACGAGCAGTACTTC
clone size: many
J gene: TRBJ2-7
D gene: NA
V gene: TRBV7-8

CDR3 protein: CSASFGASGSDTQYF
CDR3 DNA: TGCAGTGCTAGTTTCGGAGCTAGCGGGAGCGATACGCAGTATTTT
clone size: NA
J gene: TRBJ2-3
D gene: TRBD2
V gene: TRBV20-1

CDR3 protein: CASSMRLDGEQFF
CDR3 DNA: TGTGCCAGCAGTATGCGGCTAGACGGTGAGCAGTTCTTC
clone size: once
J gene: TRBJ2-1
D gene: NA
V gene: TRBV19

CDR3 protein: CASSSPLYEQFF
CDR3 DNA: TGTGCCAGCTCCTCCCCCCTCTATGAGCAGTTCTTC
clone size: NA
J gene: TRBJ2-1
D gene: NA
V gene: TRBV18

CDR3 protein: CASSGGPNTEAFF
CDR3 DNA: TGTGCCAGCAGTGGTGGGCCGAACACTGAAGCTTTCTTT
clone size: NA
J gene: TRBJ1-1
D gene: NA
V gene: TRBV2